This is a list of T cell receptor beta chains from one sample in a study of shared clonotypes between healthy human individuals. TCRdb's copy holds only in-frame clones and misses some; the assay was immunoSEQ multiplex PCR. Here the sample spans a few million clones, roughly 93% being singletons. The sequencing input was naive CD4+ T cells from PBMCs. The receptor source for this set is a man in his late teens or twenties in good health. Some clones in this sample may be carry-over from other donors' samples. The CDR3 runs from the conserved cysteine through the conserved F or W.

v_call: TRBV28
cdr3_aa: CASSPRQGSSYEQYF

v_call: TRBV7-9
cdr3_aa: CASSRDRGQDTQYF

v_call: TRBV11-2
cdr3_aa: CASRPPSGSYYEQYF

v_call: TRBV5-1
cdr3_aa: CASSTEGQETQYF

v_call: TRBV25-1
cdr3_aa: CASKWGGDGHYEQYF

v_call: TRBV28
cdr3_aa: CASSFRSRGSGQPQHF

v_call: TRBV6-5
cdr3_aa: CASSYELYSIYTF

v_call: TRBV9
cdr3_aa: CASSGGLAAESSYNEQFF

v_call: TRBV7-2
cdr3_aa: CASSLLGGKDTQYF

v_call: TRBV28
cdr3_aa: CASTTLTGRPTDTQYF

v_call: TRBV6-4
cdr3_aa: CASSDSARQGVSQPQHF

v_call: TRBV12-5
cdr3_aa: CASGQTEKLFF

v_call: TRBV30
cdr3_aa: CAWSNGSHYGYTF

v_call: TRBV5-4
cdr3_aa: CASSEGGTNEKLFF

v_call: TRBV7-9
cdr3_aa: CASSLATPYEQYF

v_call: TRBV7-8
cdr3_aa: CASSLGSSGRTDTQYF

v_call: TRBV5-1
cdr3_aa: CASSSSGSSDTQYF

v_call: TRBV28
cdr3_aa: CASSLPGTYEQYF

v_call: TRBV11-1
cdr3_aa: CASTNLSSGTQYF